Below, 23 T cell receptor beta chains from the same sample are listed, as sequenced in a study of monozygotic twins with inflammatory bowel disease (dated by TCRdb to the late 2010s). The receptor library was made with 5' RACE. The instrument given in TCRdb is Illumina HiSeq 2500. The reads, reprocessed by TCRdb, yield one row per CDR3 protein sequence and no DNA. The record for this sample contains 300,000 to 400,000 distinct CDR3 sequences. 2% to 2.5% of the sample rests with the top ten. The sequencing input was blood. The source is a human donor with ulcerative colitis or Crohn's disease, or a healthy co-twin of an affected twin (not recorded which).

The J gene is TRBJ2-2, the V gene TRBV11-3; TCRdb returns TRBD2, unconfirmable since there is no DNA. There are 16 residues in the CDR3. CDR1 is SGHNT and CDR2 is YENEEA in the germline V gene. The CDR3 protein is CASSFYGGENTGELFF.

V and J are TRBV2 and TRBJ1-5; TCRdb names TRBD1, which stays unverified in the absence of DNA. Germline V gene lookup returns CDR1 SNHLY and CDR2 FYNNEI. This CDR3 region has 16 residues. The CDR3 sequence: CASSAPLRGGNQPQHF.

CDR3 sequence reads: CASSLPGQGGSYEQYF. V and J are TRBV5-1 and TRBJ2-7; TCRdb's D gene call, TRBD1, goes unchecked for lack of DNA. The CDR3 totals 16 residues. Germline-derived CDR1 and CDR2 are SGHRS and YFSETQ.

The rearrangement uses TRBV30 and TRBJ1-5. This CDR3 spans 13 amino acids. From germline, CDR1 is GTSNPN and CDR2 SVGIG (reference sequence). The CDR3 spells CAWSAAGYQPQHF.

The rearrangement uses TRBV5-1 and TRBJ2-7; TCRdb selects TRBD1, and the lack of DNA leaves this call unchecked. The CDR3 spans 14 residues. Germline CDR1 and CDR2: SGHRS and YFSETQ. The CDR3 is CASSLPGHNYEQYF.

The chain carries TRBV9 and TRBJ2-2; absent DNA, TCRdb's TRBD1 call cannot be checked. Looked up from germline, CDR1 is SGDLS and CDR2 is YYNGEE. The CDR3 runs to 17 residues. CDR3 sequence: CASSVGGQTGETGELFF.

The chain uses TRBV11-3 and TRBJ2-1; TCRdb names TRBD2, which stays unverified in the absence of DNA. Germline V lookup: CDR1 SGHNT, CDR2 YENEEA. This CDR3 contains 13 residues. The CDR3 here is CASSGGREREQFF. Full variable domain (outside the CDR3, taken from reference TRBV11-3 and TRBJ2-1): EAGVVQSPRYKIIEKKQPVAFWCNPISGHNTLYWYLQNLGQGPELLIRYENEEAVDDSQLPKDRFSAERLKGVDSTLKIQPAELGDSAVYLCASSGGREREQFFGPGTRLTVL.

CDR3 residues: CASSLPSGHTPNTGELFF. V gene TRBV5-1 combines with J gene TRBJ2-2; TCRdb's D call, TRBD1, is unchecked because there is no DNA. This CDR3 contains 18 residues. The germline V gene has CDR1 SGHRS and CDR2 YFSETQ.

The rearrangement joins TRBV27 to TRBJ2-2; the D gene TCRdb calls, TRBD1, cannot be checked with no DNA. CDR1 is MNHEY and CDR2 is SMNVEV in the germline V gene (reference sequence). This CDR3 region has 14 residues. The CDR3 spells CASTVGPRAGELFF.

The chain couples TRBV20-1 to TRBJ2-7. CDR1 and CDR2 from the germline V gene are DFQATT and SNEGSKA (reference sequence). The CDR3 contains 13 residues. The CDR3 protein is CSAEDTASYEQYF.

The chain recombines TRBV11-2 with TRBJ2-4; the TCRdb D gene call, TRBD2, has no DNA to confirm it. The CDR3 spans 19 residues. Germline V gene lookup returns CDR1 SGHAT and CDR2 FQNNGV. This chain's CDR3 is CASSLGREAGGPGDYIQYF.

The chain recombines TRBV10-3 with TRBJ1-3. CDR3 size: 15 residues. Germline CDR1 and CDR2: ENHRY and SYGVKD. CDR3: CAIRGSTDSGNTIYF.

The chain joins TRBV9 to TRBJ2-2; TCRdb designates TRBD2, a call that cannot be tested without DNA. Germline V gene data show CDR1 as SGDLS and CDR2 as YYNGEE. The CDR3 has 16 residues. This CDR3 is CASSVGGGFGIGELFF.

This chain uses TRBV4-2 with TRBJ1-1; TCRdb's D call of TRBD1 is untestable without DNA. From germline, CDR1 is LGHNA and CDR2 YNFKEQ. CDR3 length: 15 amino acids. This CDR3 is CASSQGDRANTEAFF.

The CDR3 loop reads CASSPNTGSGYEQYF. This chain uses TRBV18 with TRBJ2-7; the TCRdb D gene call, TRBD1, has no DNA to confirm it. The germline V gene encodes CDR1 KGHSH and CDR2 LQKENI. The CDR3 is 15 residues long.

The chain recombines TRBV27 with TRBJ2-1; TCRdb names TRBD2, which stays unverified in the absence of DNA. The CDR3 sequence is 21 residues long. Looked up from germline, CDR1 is MNHEY and CDR2 is SMNVEV (reference sequence). CDR3 residues: CASSLFSVGLAGVRSYNEQFF.

The chain joins TRBV20-1 to TRBJ2-3. Germline V gene data show CDR1 as DFQATT and CDR2 as SNEGSKA (reference sequence). This CDR3 is built from 13 residues. The chain's CDR3 is CSAPQIRADTQYF.

This chain connects TRBV6-1 to TRBJ2-1. Per the germline V gene, CDR1 is MNHNS and CDR2 is SASEGT. CDR3 length: 15 residues. The CDR3 loop is CASSESARWANEQFF.

CDR3 residues: CASTFQFGGPAEAFF. V is TRBV5-1 and J is TRBJ1-1; TCRdb indicates TRBD1, and absent DNA this call remains unverified. Germline CDR1 reads SGHRS; CDR2 reads YFSETQ. This CDR3 contains 15 residues.

The rearrangement links TRBV20-1 to TRBJ2-7; absent DNA, TCRdb's TRBD1 call cannot be checked. Germline-derived CDR1 and CDR2 are DFQATT and SNEGSKA (reference sequence). The CDR3 is made up of 13 amino acids. CDR3 residues: CSASRDRGYEQYF.

The rearrangement links TRBV4-3 to TRBJ2-3; TCRdb picks TRBD1, but there is no DNA to check that call. This CDR3 contains 15 residues. Per the germline V gene, CDR1 is LGHNA and CDR2 is YSLEER. This chain's CDR3 is CASSPQSGALDTQYF.

The chain couples TRBV6-6 to TRBJ1-2; TCRdb names TRBD1, which stays unverified in the absence of DNA. Germline V gene sequence: CDR1 MNHNY, CDR2 SVGAGI (reference sequence). The CDR3 consists of 13 residues. CDR3 sequence: CASSPRGEDGYTF.

The V call is TRBV27, the J call TRBJ2-2; there is no DNA to check the TCRdb D call of TRBD2. Germline V gives CDR1 MNHEY, CDR2 SMNVEV (reference sequence). This CDR3 is built from 16 residues. The CDR3 region is CASSDPGGPDTGELFF.